This T cell receptor beta chain was sequenced during a study of blood T cell repertoires in COVID-19. Study context: Researchers got acute and convalescent COVID-19 samples from the United States, Italy and Spain. PBMCs, B-cell-depleted T cells, or T cells were the source of the cDNA or gDNA that made up the material.

Under the authors' procedure: It was from reference gene primer amplification that nucleated cell counts were estimated. The protocol was immunoSEQ multiplex PCR, while the TCRdb copy is restricted to in-frame clones and leaves out a portion. D and trimming come from the DNA, and the V and J calls and clone size come from that table. The repertoire includes 85,000 to 130,000 clones, approximately 80% of them detected once, and 14% sits in the top ten. J gave up 8 bases and V 4 bases, and 2 bases lay outside the gene matches. Germline V lookup: CDR1 LGHDT, CDR2 YNNKEL (reference sequence). The CDR3 runs to 12 residues. This clone has only a few counts.

The chain recombines TRBV3-1 (or the pseudogene TRBV3-2) with TRBJ2-1; 7 bases match TRBD2. Sequencing input: peripheral blood. This sequence was found in an older woman with acute or convalescent COVID-19. The CDR3 spells CASSLGGYEQFF. The CDR3 region has the DNA TGTGCCAGCAGCCTGGGAGGGTATGAGCAGTTCTTC.